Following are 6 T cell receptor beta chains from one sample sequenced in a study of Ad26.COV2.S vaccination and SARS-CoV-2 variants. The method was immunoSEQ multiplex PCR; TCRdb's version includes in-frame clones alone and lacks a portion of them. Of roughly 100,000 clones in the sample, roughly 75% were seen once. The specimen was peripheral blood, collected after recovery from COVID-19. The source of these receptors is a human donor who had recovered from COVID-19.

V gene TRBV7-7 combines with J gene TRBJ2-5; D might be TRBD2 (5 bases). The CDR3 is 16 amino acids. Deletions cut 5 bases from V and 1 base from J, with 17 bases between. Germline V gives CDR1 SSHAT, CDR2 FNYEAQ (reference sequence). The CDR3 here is CASSHEGPRAQETQYF. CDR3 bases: TGTGCCAGCAGCCACGAAGGACCGAGGGCCCAAGAGACCCAGTACTTC.

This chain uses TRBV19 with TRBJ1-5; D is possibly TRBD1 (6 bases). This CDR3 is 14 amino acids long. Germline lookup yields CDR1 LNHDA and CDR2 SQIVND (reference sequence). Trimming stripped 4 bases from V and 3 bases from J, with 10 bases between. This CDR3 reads CASSNRVNNQPQHF. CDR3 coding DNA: TGTGCCAGTAGTAACAGGGTGAACAATCAGCCCCAGCATTTT.

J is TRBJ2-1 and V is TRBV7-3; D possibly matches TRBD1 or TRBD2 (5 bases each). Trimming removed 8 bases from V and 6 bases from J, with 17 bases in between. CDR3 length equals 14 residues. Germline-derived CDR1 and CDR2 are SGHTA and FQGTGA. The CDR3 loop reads CASSASNGANEQFF. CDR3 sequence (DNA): TGTGCCAGCTCCGCTTCCAACGGGGCCAATGAGCAGTTCTTC.

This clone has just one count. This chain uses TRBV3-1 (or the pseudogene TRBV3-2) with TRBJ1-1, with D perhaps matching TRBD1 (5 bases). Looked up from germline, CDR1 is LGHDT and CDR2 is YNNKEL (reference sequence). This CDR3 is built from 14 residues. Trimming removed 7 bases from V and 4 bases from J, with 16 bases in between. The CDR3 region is CASTFQGGGTEAFF. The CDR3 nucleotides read TGTGCCAGCACGTTCCAGGGTGGCGGCACTGAAGCTTTCTTT.

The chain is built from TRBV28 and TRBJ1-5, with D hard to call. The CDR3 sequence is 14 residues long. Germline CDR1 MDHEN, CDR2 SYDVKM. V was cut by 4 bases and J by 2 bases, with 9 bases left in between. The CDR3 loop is CASSSIQGNQPQHF. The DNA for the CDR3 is TGTGCCAGCAGTTCAATTCAGGGCAATCAGCCCCAGCATTTT.

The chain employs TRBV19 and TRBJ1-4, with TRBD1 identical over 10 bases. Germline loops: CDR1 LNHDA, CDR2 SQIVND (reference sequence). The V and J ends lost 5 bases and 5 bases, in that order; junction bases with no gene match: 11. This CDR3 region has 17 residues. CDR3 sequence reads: CASSSGTGVHANEKLFF. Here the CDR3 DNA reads TGTGCCAGTAGTTCGGGGACAGGGGTTCACGCGAATGAAAAACTGTTTTTT.